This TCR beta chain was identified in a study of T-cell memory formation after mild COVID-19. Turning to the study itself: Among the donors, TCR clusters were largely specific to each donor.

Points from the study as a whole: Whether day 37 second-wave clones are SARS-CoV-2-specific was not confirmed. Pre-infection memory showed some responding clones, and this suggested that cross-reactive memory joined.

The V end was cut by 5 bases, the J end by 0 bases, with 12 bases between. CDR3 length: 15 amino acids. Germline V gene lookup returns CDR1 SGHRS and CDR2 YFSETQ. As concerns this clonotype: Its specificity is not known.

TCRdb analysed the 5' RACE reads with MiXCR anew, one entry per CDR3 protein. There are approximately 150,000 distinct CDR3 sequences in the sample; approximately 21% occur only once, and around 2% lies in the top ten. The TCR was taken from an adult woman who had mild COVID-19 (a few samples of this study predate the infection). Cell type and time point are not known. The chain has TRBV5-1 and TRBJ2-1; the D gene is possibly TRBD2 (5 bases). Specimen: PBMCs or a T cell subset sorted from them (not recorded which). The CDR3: CASRVGGLSYNEQFF. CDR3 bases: TGCGCCAGCAGGGTCGGCGGGCTCTCCTACAATGAGCAGTTCTTC. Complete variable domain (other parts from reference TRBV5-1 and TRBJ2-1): KAGVTQTPRYLIKTRGQQVTLSCSPISGHRSVSWYQQTPGQGLQFLFEYFSETQRNKGNFPGRFSGRQFSNSRSEMNVSTLELGDSALYLCASRVGGLSYNEQFFGPGTRLTVL.